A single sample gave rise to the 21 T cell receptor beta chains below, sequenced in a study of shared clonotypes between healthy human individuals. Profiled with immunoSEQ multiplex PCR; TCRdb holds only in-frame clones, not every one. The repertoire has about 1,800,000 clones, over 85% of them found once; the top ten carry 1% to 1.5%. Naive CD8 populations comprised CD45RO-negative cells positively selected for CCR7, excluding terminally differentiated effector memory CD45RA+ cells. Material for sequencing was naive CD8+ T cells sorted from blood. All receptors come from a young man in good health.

CDR3 residues: CATSRAVPGLYTGELFF. In DNA, the CDR3 is TGTGCCACCAGCAGAGCCGTTCCGGGACTTTACACCGGGGAGCTGTTTTTT. The chain links TRBV15 to TRBJ2-2, with D possibly matching TRBD2 (6 bases). Looked up from germline, CDR1 is LNHNV and CDR2 is YYDKDF (reference sequence). The germline V and J ends were trimmed by 1 base and 3 bases, with 15 bases remaining between them. The CDR3 contains 17 residues. The whole variable domain, remainder taken from reference TRBV15 and TRBJ2-2, is DAMVIQNPRYQVTQFGKPVTLSCSQTLNHNVMYWYQQKSSQAPKLLFHYYDKDFNNEADTPDNFQSRRPNTSFCFLDIRSPGLGDTAMYLCATSRAVPGLYTGELFFGEGSRLTVL.

CDR3 loop: CASSLAPATYEQYF. Written as DNA, the CDR3 is TGTGCCAGCAGCTTAGCCCCGGCTACCTACGAGCAGTACTTC. The chain has TRBV11-2 and TRBJ2-7; no clear D. This CDR3 has 14 residues. The germline V and J ends were trimmed by 1 base and 2 bases, with 9 bases remaining between them. Germline CDR1 SGHAT, CDR2 FQNNGV. Based on the CDR3 plus reference TRBV11-2 and TRBJ2-7, the full variable domain is EAGVAQSPRYKIIEKRQSVAFWCNPISGHATLYWYQQILGQGPKLLIQFQNNGVVDDSQLPKDRFSAERLKGVDSTLKIQPAKLEDSAVYLCASSLAPATYEQYFGPGTRLTVT.

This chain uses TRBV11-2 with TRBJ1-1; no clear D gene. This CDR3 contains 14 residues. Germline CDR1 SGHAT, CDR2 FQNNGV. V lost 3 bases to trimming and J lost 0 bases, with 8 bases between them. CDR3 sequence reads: CASSFGDLNTEAFF. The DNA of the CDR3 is TGTGCCAGCAGCTTTGGAGATTTGAACACTGAAGCTTTCTTT. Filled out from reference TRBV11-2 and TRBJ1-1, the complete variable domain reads EAGVAQSPRYKIIEKRQSVAFWCNPISGHATLYWYQQILGQGPKLLIQFQNNGVVDDSQLPKDRFSAERLKGVDSTLKIQPAKLEDSAVYLCASSFGDLNTEAFFGQGTRLTVV.

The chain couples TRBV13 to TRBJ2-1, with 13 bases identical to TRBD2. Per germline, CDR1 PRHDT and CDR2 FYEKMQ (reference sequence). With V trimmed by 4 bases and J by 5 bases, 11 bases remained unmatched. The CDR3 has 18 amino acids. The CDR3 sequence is CASSSRTSGSYLHNEQFF. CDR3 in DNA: TGTGCCAGCAGCTCCAGGACTAGCGGGAGTTATCTTCACAATGAGCAGTTCTTC.

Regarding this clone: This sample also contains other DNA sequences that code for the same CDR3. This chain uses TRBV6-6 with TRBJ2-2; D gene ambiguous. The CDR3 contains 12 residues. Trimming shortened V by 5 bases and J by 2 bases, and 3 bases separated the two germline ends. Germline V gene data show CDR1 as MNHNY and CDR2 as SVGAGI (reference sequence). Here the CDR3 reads CASSPNTGELFF. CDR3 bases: TGTGCCAGCAGTCCTAACACCGGGGAGCTGTTTTTT.

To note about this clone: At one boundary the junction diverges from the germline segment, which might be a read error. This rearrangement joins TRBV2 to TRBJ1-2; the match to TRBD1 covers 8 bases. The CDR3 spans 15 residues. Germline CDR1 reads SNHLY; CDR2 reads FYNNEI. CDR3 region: CASSEGTGYNYGYTF. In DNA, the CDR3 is TGTGCCAGCAGCGAAGGGACAGGATATAACTATGGCTACACCTTC.

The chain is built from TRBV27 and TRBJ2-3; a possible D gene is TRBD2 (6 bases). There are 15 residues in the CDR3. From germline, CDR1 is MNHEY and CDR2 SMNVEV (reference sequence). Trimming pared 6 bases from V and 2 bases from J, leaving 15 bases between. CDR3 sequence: CASSFGGPHTDTQYF. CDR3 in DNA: TGTGCCAGCAGCTTTGGAGGGCCTCACACAGATACGCAGTATTTT.

CDR3 in amino acids: CASSLGPAGELDTQYF. Written as DNA, the CDR3 is TGTGCCAGCAGCTTAGGCCCTGCGGGAGAGTTGGATACGCAGTATTTT. J is TRBJ2-3 and V is TRBV13; 7 nucleotides agree with TRBD2. The CDR3 loop spans 16 amino acids. Trimming took 0 bases from V and 6 from J; bases not matched to a gene: 9. Germline assignment: CDR1 PRHDT and CDR2 FYEKMQ (reference sequence).

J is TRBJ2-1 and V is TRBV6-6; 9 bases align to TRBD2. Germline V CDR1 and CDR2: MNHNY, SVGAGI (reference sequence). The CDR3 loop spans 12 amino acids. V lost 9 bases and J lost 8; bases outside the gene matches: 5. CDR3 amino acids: CASSGGLDEQFF. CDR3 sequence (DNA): TGTGCCAGTAGCGGGGGTCTCGATGAGCAGTTCTTC.

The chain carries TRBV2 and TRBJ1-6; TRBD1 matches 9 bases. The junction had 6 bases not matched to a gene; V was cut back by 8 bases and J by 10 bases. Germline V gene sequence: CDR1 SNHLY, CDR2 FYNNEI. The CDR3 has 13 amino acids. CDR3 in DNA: TGTGCCAGCCTAGGACAGGGGACATCACCCCTCCACTTT. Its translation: CASLGQGTSPLHF.

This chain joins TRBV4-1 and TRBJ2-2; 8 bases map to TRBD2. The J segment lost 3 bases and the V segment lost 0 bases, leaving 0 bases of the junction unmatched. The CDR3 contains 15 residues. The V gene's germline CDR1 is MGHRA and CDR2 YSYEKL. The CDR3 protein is CASSQELADTGELFF. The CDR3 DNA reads TGCGCCAGCAGCCAAGAACTAGCGGACACCGGGGAGCTGTTTTTT.

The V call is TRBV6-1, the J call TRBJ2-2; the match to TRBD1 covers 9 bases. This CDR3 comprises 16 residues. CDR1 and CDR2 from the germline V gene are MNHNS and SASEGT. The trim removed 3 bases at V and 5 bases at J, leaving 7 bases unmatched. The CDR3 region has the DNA TGTGCCAGCAGTGATCCTGGGACAGGGCGGACCGGGGAGCTGTTTTTT. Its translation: CASSDPGTGRTGELFF.

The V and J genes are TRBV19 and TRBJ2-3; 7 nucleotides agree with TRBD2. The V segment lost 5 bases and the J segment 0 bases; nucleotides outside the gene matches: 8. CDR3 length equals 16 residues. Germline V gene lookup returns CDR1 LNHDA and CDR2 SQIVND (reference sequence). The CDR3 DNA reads TGTGCCAGTAGTTTTCTAGCGGTTACTAGCACAGATACGCAGTATTTT. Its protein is CASSFLAVTSTDTQYF. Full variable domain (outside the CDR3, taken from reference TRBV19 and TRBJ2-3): DGGITQSPKYLFRKEGQNVTLSCEQNLNHDAMYWYRQDPGQGLRLIYYSQIVNDFQKGDIAEGYSVSREKKESFPLTVTSAQKNPTAFYLCASSFLAVTSTDTQYFGPGTRLTVL.

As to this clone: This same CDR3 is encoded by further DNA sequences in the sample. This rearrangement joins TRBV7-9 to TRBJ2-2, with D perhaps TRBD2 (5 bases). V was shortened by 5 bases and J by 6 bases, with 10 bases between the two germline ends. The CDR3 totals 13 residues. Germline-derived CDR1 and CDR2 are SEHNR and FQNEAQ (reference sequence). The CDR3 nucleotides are TGTGCCAGCAGCCCCCTGGGAGCCGGGGAGCTGTTTTTT. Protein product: CASSPLGAGELFF. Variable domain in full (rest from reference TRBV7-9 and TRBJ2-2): DTGVSQNPRHKITKRGQNVTFRCDPISEHNRLYWYRQTLGQGPEFLTYFQNEAQLEKSRLLSDRFSAERPKGSFSTLEIQRTEQGDSAMYLCASSPLGAGELFFGEGSRLTVL.

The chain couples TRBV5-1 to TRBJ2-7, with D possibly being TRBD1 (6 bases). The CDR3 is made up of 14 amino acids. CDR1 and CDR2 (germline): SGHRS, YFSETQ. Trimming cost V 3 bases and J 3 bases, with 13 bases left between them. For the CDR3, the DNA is TGCGCCAGCAGCTGGGAACCGGGACACTACGAGCAGTACTTC. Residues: CASSWEPGHYEQYF.

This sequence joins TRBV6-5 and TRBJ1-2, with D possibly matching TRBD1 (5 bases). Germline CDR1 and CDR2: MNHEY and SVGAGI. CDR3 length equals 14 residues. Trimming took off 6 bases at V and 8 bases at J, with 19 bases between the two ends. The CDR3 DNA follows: TGTGCCAGCAGCCAACTTGCGGGGCTGCAGGGCTACACCTTC. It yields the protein CASSQLAGLQGYTF.

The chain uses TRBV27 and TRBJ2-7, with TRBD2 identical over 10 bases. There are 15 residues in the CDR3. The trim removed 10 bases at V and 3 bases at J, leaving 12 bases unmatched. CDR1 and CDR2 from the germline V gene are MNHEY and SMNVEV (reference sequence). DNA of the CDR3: TGTGCCACCCGCGATCCTAGCGGGAGCGTCTACGAGCAGTACTTC. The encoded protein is CATRDPSGSVYEQYF.

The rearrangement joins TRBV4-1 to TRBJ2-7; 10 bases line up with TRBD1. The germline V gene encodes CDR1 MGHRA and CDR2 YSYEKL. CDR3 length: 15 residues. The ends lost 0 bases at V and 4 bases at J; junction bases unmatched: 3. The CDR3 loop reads CASSQDGTGVYEQYF. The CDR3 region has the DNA TGCGCCAGCAGCCAAGATGGGACAGGGGTGTACGAGCAGTACTTC.

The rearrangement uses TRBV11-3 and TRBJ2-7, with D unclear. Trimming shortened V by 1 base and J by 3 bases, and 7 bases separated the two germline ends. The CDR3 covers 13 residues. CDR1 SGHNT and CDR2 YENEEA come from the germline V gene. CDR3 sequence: CASSLASRYEQYF. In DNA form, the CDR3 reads TGTGCCAGCAGCTTAGCTTCTCGCTACGAGCAGTACTTC.

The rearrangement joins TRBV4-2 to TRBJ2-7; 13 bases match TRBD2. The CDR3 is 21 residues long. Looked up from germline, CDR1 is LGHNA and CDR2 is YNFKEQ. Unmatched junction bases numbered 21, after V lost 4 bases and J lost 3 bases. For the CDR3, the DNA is TGTGCCAGCAGCCCGGGTGAGGGTTTACTAGCGGGGGGGACCCCTTACTACGAGCAGTACTTC. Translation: CASSPGEGLLAGGTPYYEQYF.

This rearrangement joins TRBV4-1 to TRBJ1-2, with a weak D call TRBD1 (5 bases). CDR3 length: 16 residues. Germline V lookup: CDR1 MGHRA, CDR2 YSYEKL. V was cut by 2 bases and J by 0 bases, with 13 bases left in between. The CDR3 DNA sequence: TGCGCCAGCAGCCAAAGGGACGTTCAAGCTAACTATGGCTACACCTTC. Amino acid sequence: CASSQRDVQANYGYTF.